Listed below are T cell receptor beta chains from one sample, sequenced in a study of shared clonotypes between healthy human individuals. Assay: immunoSEQ multiplex PCR; the TCRdb copy retains only in-frame clones and omits some. The sample holds fewer than 2.5 million clones, approximately 93% seen once. The sequencing input was naive CD4+ T cells from PBMCs. These TCRs come from a man aged 18 to 29 in good health. Some clones in this sample may be carry-over from other donors' samples. The CDR3 runs from the conserved cysteine through the conserved F or W. The order of the fields is J gene, D gene, V gene, clone size, CDR3 DNA, CDR3 protein. The D gene is left open where the match is weak. The size entry is marked missing in some rows and otherwise reads once, few, many or a size class.

j_gene: TRBJ2-2
d_gene: TRBD2
v_gene: TRBV27
abundance: once
CDR3nt: TGTGCCAGCAGTCCCCTAGCGGGGGTAAACACCGGGGAGCTGTTTTTT
CDR3aa: CASSPLAGVNTGELFF

j_gene: TRBJ2-7
d_gene: NA
v_gene: TRBV20-1
abundance: once
CDR3nt: TGCAGTGCTAGAGAAGACGGCGAGCAGTACTTC
CDR3aa: CSAREDGEQYF

j_gene: TRBJ2-7
d_gene: NA
v_gene: TRBV28
abundance: NA
CDR3nt: TGTGCCAGCAGTTTAGTCTGGAGTGAGCAGTACTTC
CDR3aa: CASSLVWSEQYF

j_gene: TRBJ2-7
d_gene: TRBD1
v_gene: TRBV4-2
abundance: NA
CDR3nt: TGTGCCAGCAGCCAGGGGGACAGCGCCTACGAGCAGTACTTC
CDR3aa: CASSQGDSAYEQYF

j_gene: TRBJ1-2
d_gene: NA
v_gene: TRBV14
abundance: NA
CDR3nt: TGTGCCAGCACCGTCACAGGGCTCTATGGCTACACCTTC
CDR3aa: CASTVTGLYGYTF

j_gene: TRBJ2-7
d_gene: TRBD1
v_gene: TRBV5-1
abundance: NA
CDR3nt: TGCGCCAGCAGCCCAAAGCCCGGGACAGGGGGCCACGAGCAGTACTTC
CDR3aa: CASSPKPGTGGHEQYF

j_gene: TRBJ2-2
d_gene: NA
v_gene: TRBV10-3
abundance: once
CDR3nt: TGTGCCATCAGTGTAAGGGGGGACGTGGGGGAGCTGTTTTTT
CDR3aa: CAISVRGDVGELFF

j_gene: TRBJ2-7
d_gene: NA
v_gene: TRBV11-2
abundance: once
CDR3nt: TGTGCCAGCAGCTTATCTTCGGTAAGCTCCTACGAGCAGTACTTC
CDR3aa: CASSLSSVSSYEQYF

j_gene: TRBJ1-1
d_gene: NA
v_gene: TRBV30
abundance: NA
CDR3nt: TGTGCCTGGAACGGAGCCGGGTTGTCAAGGCCGCCGAGGAAGGCTTTCTTT
CDR3aa: CAWNGAGLSRPPRKAFF

j_gene: TRBJ2-7
d_gene: NA
v_gene: TRBV28
abundance: NA
CDR3nt: TGTGCCAGCAGTAATCTCCAGGTTTACGAGCAGTACTTC
CDR3aa: CASSNLQVYEQYF

j_gene: TRBJ2-3
d_gene: NA
v_gene: TRBV7-2
abundance: NA
CDR3nt: TGTGCCAGCGGACCGGGACAAGCTACAGATACGCAGTATTTT
CDR3aa: CASGPGQATDTQYF

j_gene: TRBJ2-7
d_gene: NA
v_gene: TRBV5-1
abundance: NA
CDR3nt: TGCGCCAGCAGCTTGTCTAGGGGTTCCTACGAGCAGTACTTC
CDR3aa: CASSLSRGSYEQYF

j_gene: TRBJ1-2
d_gene: TRBD1
v_gene: TRBV6-1
abundance: NA
CDR3nt: TGTGCCAGCAGAGCCAAACAGGGGGTGGACTATGGCTACACCTTC
CDR3aa: CASRAKQGVDYGYTF

j_gene: TRBJ1-1
d_gene: TRBD1
v_gene: TRBV7-9
abundance: few
CDR3nt: TGTGCCAGCAGCTTATGGGACAGTCTGAACACTGAAGCTTTCTTT
CDR3aa: CASSLWDSLNTEAFF

j_gene: TRBJ1-1
d_gene: TRBD1
v_gene: TRBV12-5
abundance: NA
CDR3nt: TGTGCTAGTGGTTTGACAGGGGGAGGCACTGAAGCTTTCTTT
CDR3aa: CASGLTGGGTEAFF

j_gene: TRBJ1-2
d_gene: NA
v_gene: TRBV19
abundance: NA
CDR3nt: TGTGCCAGTAGTTTGTCTGAAGGGCGCTACACCTTC
CDR3aa: CASSLSEGRYTF

j_gene: TRBJ2-7
d_gene: NA
v_gene: TRBV2
abundance: NA
CDR3nt: TGTGCCAGCAGCGTATGGGAGTACGAGCAGTACTTC
CDR3aa: CASSVWEYEQYF

j_gene: TRBJ2-3
d_gene: TRBD2
v_gene: TRBV28
abundance: NA
CDR3nt: TGTGCCAGCAGTTTGGGCGGCCTAGCGGGTCAGTATTTT
CDR3aa: CASSLGGLAGQYF

j_gene: TRBJ2-7
d_gene: NA
v_gene: TRBV2
abundance: once
CDR3nt: TGTGCCAGCAGTGAAACGGGACTGTACTCCTACGAGCAGTACTTC
CDR3aa: CASSETGLYSYEQYF

j_gene: TRBJ1-5
d_gene: NA
v_gene: TRBV28
abundance: NA
CDR3nt: TGTGCCAGCAGTTTAGGTCCGCAGGCAAATCAGCCCCAGCATTTT
CDR3aa: CASSLGPQANQPQHF

j_gene: TRBJ2-6
d_gene: TRBD1
v_gene: TRBV28
abundance: NA
CDR3nt: TGTGCCAGCAGTCCTCGACAGGGGGTGAGCTCTGGGGCCAACGTCCTGACTTTC
CDR3aa: CASSPRQGVSSGANVLTF

j_gene: TRBJ1-4
d_gene: NA
v_gene: TRBV18
abundance: NA
CDR3nt: TGTGCCAGCTCACCATCTTCCGGTCAACCCCAAGAAAAACTGTTTTTT
CDR3aa: CASSPSSGQPQEKLFF

j_gene: TRBJ2-3
d_gene: NA
v_gene: TRBV6-1
abundance: NA
CDR3nt: TGTGCCACCCAGACTAGTTTCCCAGATGCGCAGTATTTT
CDR3aa: CATQTSFPDAQYF

j_gene: TRBJ2-7
d_gene: TRBD2
v_gene: TRBV19
abundance: NA
CDR3nt: TGTGCCAGTAGTATGCCGGGACTAGCGGACGAGCAGTACTTC
CDR3aa: CASSMPGLADEQYF

j_gene: TRBJ2-5
d_gene: TRBD1
v_gene: TRBV27
abundance: NA
CDR3nt: TGTGCCAGCAGTCGGGACAGGCTCCTCCAAGAGACCCAGTACTTC
CDR3aa: CASSRDRLLQETQYF

j_gene: TRBJ2-7
d_gene: TRBD2
v_gene: TRBV7-2
abundance: NA
CDR3nt: TGTGCCAGCAGCCGAGCGGGGGGCTCCTACGAGCAGTACTTC
CDR3aa: CASSRAGGSYEQYF

j_gene: TRBJ1-1
d_gene: NA
v_gene: TRBV5-1
abundance: few
CDR3nt: TGCGCCAGCAGCTTGGACGGGCACACTGAAGCTTTCTTT
CDR3aa: CASSLDGHTEAFF

j_gene: TRBJ1-2
d_gene: NA
v_gene: TRBV11-2
abundance: NA
CDR3nt: TGTGCCAGCAGCTTCTCTGGGGGGAACTATGGCTACACCTTC
CDR3aa: CASSFSGGNYGYTF

j_gene: TRBJ1-2
d_gene: TRBD1
v_gene: TRBV6-5
abundance: NA
CDR3nt: TGTGCCAGCAGGCTGACAGGGGCGATTGGGGGCTACACCTTC
CDR3aa: CASRLTGAIGGYTF

j_gene: TRBJ2-7
d_gene: TRBD2
v_gene: TRBV5-1
abundance: NA
CDR3nt: TGCGCCAGCAGCTCGGGGGGCTACGAGCAGTACTTC
CDR3aa: CASSSGGYEQYF

j_gene: TRBJ2-5
d_gene: NA
v_gene: TRBV9
abundance: NA
CDR3nt: TGTGCCAGCAGCGTAGGGGCCAACCAAGAGACCCAGTACTTC
CDR3aa: CASSVGANQETQYF